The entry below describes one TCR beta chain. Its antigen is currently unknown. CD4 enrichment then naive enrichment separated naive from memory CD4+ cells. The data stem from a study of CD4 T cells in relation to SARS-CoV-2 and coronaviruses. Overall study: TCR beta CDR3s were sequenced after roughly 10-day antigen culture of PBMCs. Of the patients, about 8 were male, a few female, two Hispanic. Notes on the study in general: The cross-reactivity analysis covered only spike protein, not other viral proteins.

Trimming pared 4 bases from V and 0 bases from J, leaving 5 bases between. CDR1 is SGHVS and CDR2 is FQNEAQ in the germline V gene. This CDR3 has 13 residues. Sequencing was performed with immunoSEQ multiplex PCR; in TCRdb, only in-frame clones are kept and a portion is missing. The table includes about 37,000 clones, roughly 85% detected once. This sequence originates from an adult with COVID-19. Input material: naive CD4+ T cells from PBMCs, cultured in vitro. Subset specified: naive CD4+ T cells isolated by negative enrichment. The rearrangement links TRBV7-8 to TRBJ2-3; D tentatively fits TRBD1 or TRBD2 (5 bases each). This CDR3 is CASSWDSTDTQYF. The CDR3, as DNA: TGTGCCAGCAGCTGGGACAGCACAGATACGCAGTATTTT.